What follows are 27 T cell receptor beta chains derived from one specimen sequenced in a study of T cell changes during pregnancy in multiple sclerosis. TCRdb keeps only in-frame clones here, not all; method: immunoSEQ multiplex PCR. Among tens of thousands of clones listed, around 91% were seen once. This sample comprised peripheral blood, obtained after pregnancy. The receptors stem from a female donor with multiple sclerosis, enrolled in a pregnancy study.

This chain links TRBV2 with TRBJ2-4; 8 bases match TRBD1. Germline values: CDR1 SNHLY, CDR2 FYNNEI. Trimming cost V 4 bases and J 8 bases; bases outside gene matches: 10. This CDR3 comprises 15 residues. CDR3 residues: CASSVMGTGPDIQYF. The DNA of the CDR3 is TGTGCCAGCAGTGTAATGGGGACAGGTCCGGACATTCAGTACTTC. Using reference TRBV2 and TRBJ2-4 for the parts outside the CDR3, the full variable domain is EPEVTQTPSHQVTQMGQEVILRCVPISNHLYFYWYRQILGQKVEFLVSFYNNEISEKSEIFDDQFSVERPDGSNFTLKIRSTKLEDSAMYFCASSVMGTGPDIQYFGAGTRLSVL.

The CDR3 DNA follows: TGCGCCAGCAGCTTGTTTTCAGGACAAGAGACCCAGTACTTC. This gives the protein CASSLFSGQETQYF. This chain uses TRBV5-1 with TRBJ2-5; D unclear. This CDR3 has 14 residues. Germline V gene sequence: CDR1 SGHRS, CDR2 YFSETQ. V was clipped by 1 base and J by 2 bases, with 9 bases between them. The entire variable domain, with the rest obtained from reference TRBV5-1 and TRBJ2-5, is as follows: KAGVTQTPRYLIKTRGQQVTLSCSPISGHRSVSWYQQTPGQGLQFLFEYFSETQRNKGNFPGRFSGRQFSNSRSEMNVSTLELGDSALYLCASSLFSGQETQYFGPGTRLLVL.

This chain links TRBV7-2 with TRBJ2-5, with 15 nucleotides matching TRBD2. Losses at the gene ends were 0 bases for V and 0 bases for J; bases not matched to a gene: 2. The CDR3 totals 18 residues. Germline CDR1 is SGHTA and CDR2 is FQGNSA. This CDR3 reads CASSLARTSGGDQETQYF. DNA for the CDR3: TGTGCCAGCAGCTTAGCGAGGACTAGCGGGGGGGACCAAGAGACCCAGTACTTC.

This rearrangement joins TRBV7-9 to TRBJ1-1; D possibly corresponds to TRBD1 (5 bases). Germline-derived CDR1 and CDR2 are SEHNR and FQNEAQ (reference sequence). Trimming removed 4 bases at V and 3 bases at J, with 15 bases between. The CDR3 spans 15 residues. CDR3 amino acids: CASSSGGVRDTEAFF. In DNA form, the CDR3 reads TGTGCCAGCAGCTCGGGGGGGGTCCGTGACACTGAAGCTTTCTTT. The variable domain in full, with the rest retrieved from reference TRBV7-9 and TRBJ1-1, is DTGVSQNPRHKITKRGQNVTFRCDPISEHNRLYWYRQTLGQGPEFLTYFQNEAQLEKSRLLSDRFSAERPKGSFSTLEIQRTEQGDSAMYLCASSSGGVRDTEAFFGQGTRLTVV.

The chain carries TRBV5-4 and TRBJ1-1, with 7 bases matching TRBD1. The CDR3 runs to 15 residues. With V trimmed by 4 bases and J by 4 bases, 10 bases remained unmatched. Germline CDR1 reads SGHNT; CDR2 reads YYREEE (reference sequence). DNA of the CDR3: TGTGCCAGCAGCACCGACAGGGCGGTGGGCACTGAAGCTTTCTTT. This codes for CASSTDRAVGTEAFF.

This chain links TRBV11-3 with TRBJ2-3; 8 bases align to TRBD2. J was trimmed by 3 bases and V by 2 bases; bases with no gene match: 4. The CDR3 length is 15 residues. Germline values: CDR1 SGHNT, CDR2 YENEEA. CDR3 DNA: TGTGCCAGCAGCTTAAACGAGCGGGGGACAGATACGCAGTATTTT. Amino acid sequence: CASSLNERGTDTQYF.

This clone turned up a few times. The rearrangement uses TRBV7-2 and TRBJ1-4; 8 bases are a match to TRBD1. Trimming removed 4 bases from V and 12 bases from J; junction bases left unmatched: 10. CDR1 is SGHTA and CDR2 is FQGNSA in the germline V gene. The CDR3 has 14 amino acids. CDR3 sequence: CASSWDRPRGQLFF. CDR3 nucleotide sequence: TGTGCCAGCAGCTGGGACAGGCCTAGGGGTCAACTGTTTTTT. Drawing the rest from reference TRBV7-2 and TRBJ1-4, the complete variable domain is GAGVSQSPSNKVTEKGKDVELRCDPISGHTALYWYRQSLGQGLEFLIYFQGNSAPDKSGLPSDRFSAERTGGSVSTLTIQRTQQEDSAVYLCASSWDRPRGQLFFGSGTQLSVL.

This clone was picked up one time. The chain joins TRBV2 to TRBJ2-1; perhaps TRBD1 as D (6 bases). The germline V and J ends were trimmed by 6 bases and 10 bases, with 22 bases remaining between them. Germline V gene sequence: CDR1 SNHLY, CDR2 FYNNEI. This CDR3 spans 15 amino acids. The CDR3 protein is CASRAGVTVGEEQFF. DNA for the CDR3: TGTGCCAGCAGGGCAGGGGTGACGGTTGGGGAGGAGCAGTTCTTC.

V usage is TRBV11-2 and J usage is TRBJ1-5, with D possibly matching TRBD1 (5 bases). The CDR3 spans 14 residues. The germline V gene encodes CDR1 SGHAT and CDR2 FQNNGV. Trimming removed 0 bases from V and 6 bases from J, with 9 bases in between. In DNA, the CDR3 is TGTGCCAGCAGCTTAGACAGGGACTCTCAGCCCCAGCATTTT. Translation: CASSLDRDSQPQHF.

V gene TRBV5-8 combines with J gene TRBJ1-1; 7 bases agree with TRBD1. This CDR3 has 16 amino acids. The ends lost 4 bases at V and 0 bases at J; junction bases unmatched: 9. Germline loops: CDR1 SGHTS, CDR2 YDEGEE. CDR3 in amino acids: CASSRGQEHMNTEAFF. The CDR3 coding sequence is TGTGCCAGCAGCCGAGGACAGGAGCACATGAACACTGAAGCTTTCTTT.

The J gene is TRBJ2-3, the V gene TRBV20-1; unclear D gene. The CDR3 runs 11 residues. V shed 5 bases and J shed 6 bases, with 9 bases lying between them. Per the germline V gene, CDR1 is DFQATT and CDR2 is SNEGSKA (reference sequence). The CDR3 DNA is TGCAGTGCTCTTATAGTCGATACGCAGTATTTT. It is translated as CSALIVDTQYF.

The CDR3 coding sequence is TGTGCCAGCAGCACCCCCACCGGAGTTGGAGGTTTAGATACGCAGTATTTT. Translation gives CASSTPTGVGGLDTQYF. The V call is TRBV7-6, the J call TRBJ2-3; tentative D call: TRBD2 (5 bases). Germline CDR1 reads SGHVS; CDR2 reads FNYEAQ. Trimming stripped 5 bases from V and 5 bases from J, with 23 bases between. The CDR3 runs 17 residues.

This chain joins TRBV10-3 and TRBJ1-4; weak D call: TRBD1 (6 bases). Germline values: CDR1 ENHRY, CDR2 SYGVKD. Trimming took 10 bases from V and 5 from J, leaving 17 bases between them. This CDR3 has 14 residues. The CDR3 sequence: CATAPTGHNEKLFF. CDR3 bases: TGTGCCACCGCTCCCACAGGGCACAATGAAAAACTGTTTTTT.

The chain joins TRBV9 to TRBJ2-7; D remains ambiguous. V gave up 0 bases and J gave up 0 bases, with 7 bases separating them. Germline-derived CDR1 and CDR2 are SGDLS and YYNGEE. CDR3 size: 14 residues. The CDR3 nucleotides read TGTGCCAGCAGCGTAGGTCGGAGCTCCTACGAGCAGTACTTC. Amino acid sequence: CASSVGRSSYEQYF.

This sequence joins TRBV4-1 and TRBJ1-5, with 7 nucleotides matching TRBD1. CDR3 length: 15 amino acids. The V segment lost 4 bases and the J segment 4 bases; nucleotides outside the gene matches: 7. CDR1 is MGHRA, CDR2 YSYEKL, per germline. This CDR3 reads CASSPGQFLNQPQHF. The CDR3 nucleotides are TGCGCCAGCAGCCCGGGACAGTTCCTTAATCAGCCCCAGCATTTT.

This chain joins TRBV13 and TRBJ1-4, with D maybe TRBD1 (6 bases). Germline V CDR1 and CDR2: PRHDT, FYEKMQ (reference sequence). Trimming cost V 4 bases and J 8 bases, with 14 bases left between them. The CDR3 is 14 amino acids. The CDR3 DNA is TGTGCCAGCAGCTCAAGCAGGGGCGGGGAAAAACTGTTTTTT. Translated: CASSSSRGGEKLFF. Looking up the rest from reference TRBV13 and TRBJ1-4 gives the full variable domain: AAGVIQSPRHLIKEKRETATLKCYPIPRHDTVYWYQQGPGQDPQFLISFYEKMQSDKGSIPDRFSAQQFSDYHSELNMSSLELGDSALYFCASSSSRGGEKLFFGSGTQLSVL.

This chain connects TRBV4-1 to TRBJ2-7; no definite D call. The CDR3 sequence is 15 residues long. Trimming pared 2 bases from V and 0 bases from J, leaving 11 bases between. CDR1 and CDR2 from the germline V gene are MGHRA and YSYEKL. CDR3 sequence reads: CASSQTLSSSYEQYF. The CDR3 DNA reads TGCGCCAGCAGCCAAACCCTCTCGAGCTCCTACGAGCAGTACTTC.

The chain has TRBV4-2 and TRBJ2-7; D ambiguous. The CDR3 is made up of 15 amino acids. Between the trimmed V and J ends, which lost 0 bases and 0 bases, there was a span of 9 bases. The V gene's germline CDR1 is LGHNA and CDR2 YNFKEQ. CDR3 protein: CASSQDVESSYEQYF. As DNA, the CDR3 is TGTGCCAGCAGCCAAGATGTTGAGAGCTCCTACGAGCAGTACTTC.

The gene calls are TRBV5-1 and TRBJ1-3; D ambiguous. The CDR3 has 14 amino acids. Deletions cut 3 bases from V and 2 bases from J, with 9 bases between. The V gene's germline CDR1 is SGHRS and CDR2 YFSETQ. CDR3 bases: TGCGCCAGCAGCTCCGAGATCGCTGGAAACACCATATATTTT. Its translation: CASSSEIAGNTIYF.

The gene calls are TRBV27 and TRBJ2-3; 9 nucleotides agree with TRBD1. This CDR3 is built from 15 residues. Germline CDR1 reads MNHEY; CDR2 reads SMNVEV (reference sequence). V was pared by 5 bases and J by 2 bases, with 5 bases of the junction left unmatched. CDR3 coding DNA: TGTGCCAGCAGTCCCCGGGACAGGGACACAGATACGCAGTATTTT. This codes for CASSPRDRDTDTQYF.

The rearrangement uses TRBV29-1 and TRBJ2-1; D perhaps matches TRBD2 (5 bases). Germline assignment: CDR1 SQVTM and CDR2 ANQGSEA. The CDR3 contains 12 residues. Trimming took off 8 bases at V and 4 bases at J, with 12 bases between the two ends. The CDR3 region is CSTRPGYNEQFF. In DNA, the CDR3 is TGCAGCACCCGACCGGGGTACAATGAGCAGTTCTTC.

The chain joins TRBV19 to TRBJ2-3, with TRBD2 identical over 13 bases. This CDR3 is built from 14 residues. J lost 7 bases, V lost 8 bases, and 6 bases had no gene match. From germline, CDR1 is LNHDA and CDR2 SQIVND (reference sequence). Written as DNA, the CDR3 is TGTGCCAGTGCCCCGACTAGCGGGGGGTATACGCAGTATTTT. Translation: CASAPTSGGYTQYF.

The table lists this clone with a count of one. CDR3: CASSIGTVYEQYF. DNA for the CDR3: TGTGCCAGCAGCATCGGGACAGTCTACGAGCAGTACTTC. The chain recombines TRBV2 with TRBJ2-7; 7 positions agree with TRBD1. Looked up from germline, CDR1 is SNHLY and CDR2 is FYNNEI. The length of the CDR3 is 13 residues. Trimming removed 6 bases from V and 3 bases from J; junction bases left unmatched: 5.

The chain joins TRBV6-5 to TRBJ1-2; tentative D call: TRBD1 (6 bases). Trimming left V 5 bases short and J 7 bases short, with 20 bases between. The CDR3 covers 15 residues. Germline CDR1 MNHEY, CDR2 SVGAGI. Here the CDR3 reads CASSGRGRGALGYTF. The CDR3 DNA is TGTGCCAGCAGTGGCCGTGGCAGGGGAGCGCTTGGCTACACCTTC.

V is TRBV7-2 and J is TRBJ2-7; no definite D call. V was trimmed by 0 bases and J by 1 base, leaving 10 bases between them. From germline, CDR1 is SGHTA and CDR2 FQGNSA. The CDR3 runs 15 residues. The CDR3 DNA reads TGTGCCAGCAGCTTAGCTGTCCTCCAGTCCTACGAGCAGTACTTC. Translation gives CASSLAVLQSYEQYF.

The rearrangement uses TRBV7-2 and TRBJ2-1; 11 bases are a match to TRBD2. The CDR3 is made up of 14 amino acids. Germline assignment: CDR1 SGHTA and CDR2 FQGNSA. V shed 1 base and J 7 bases; nucleotides not matched to a gene: 0. The CDR3 loop reads CASSLGLAGNEQFF. CDR3 nucleotides: TGTGCCAGCAGCTTAGGACTAGCGGGGAATGAGCAGTTCTTC.

The chain recombines TRBV18 with TRBJ2-2, with D perhaps matching TRBD1 (6 bases). The CDR3 loop spans 14 amino acids. Between the trimmed V and J ends, which lost 5 bases and 0 bases, there was a span of 7 bases. Germline CDR1 reads KGHSH; CDR2 reads LQKENI. The CDR3 loop reads CASSGDTNTGELFF. CDR3 bases: TGTGCCAGCTCAGGGGACACGAACACCGGGGAGCTGTTTTTT. Drawing the rest from reference TRBV18 and TRBJ2-2, the complete variable domain is NAGVMQNPRHLVRRRGQEARLRCSPMKGHSHVYWYRQLPEEGLKFMVYLQKENIIDESGMPKERFSAEFPKEGPSILRIQQVVRGDSAAYFCASSGDTNTGELFFGEGSRLTVL.